Shown below are 28 T cell receptor beta chains from a single sample sequenced in a study of T cells in Graves' hyperthyroidism and ophthalmopathy (dated by TCRdb to 2018 to 2020). Library preparation used multiplex PCR. The reads were generated on an Illumina HiSeq 2000. TCR beta CDR3 regions were amplified from RNA transcripts. For the first round of RT-PCR on the TCR CDR3, the HTBI primer set was used together with the Qiagen OneStep RT-PCR kit. Using fastp at Q25 and MiXCR, TCRdb reprocessed the public reads and kept productive beta chains. A single entry per CDR3 protein holds the most common genes and DNA from its merged rows. In all, the sample holds about 700,000 distinct CDR3 sequences, and approximately 15% of those were seen once. The top ten clones comprise about 9.4% of the sample. Sequenced sample: blood. These receptors were collected from a woman younger than 30 with Graves' hyperthyroidism.

There are many counts of this clonotype. This chain joins TRBV11-2 and TRBJ1-2, with D unresolved. From germline, CDR1 is SGHAT and CDR2 FQNNGV. The CDR3 contains 14 residues. V was cut by 5 bases and J by 9 bases, with 19 bases left in between. CDR3 nucleotide sequence: TGTGCCAGCAGCCCGGTACTCGAGCGCACTCGCTACACCTTC. Amino acid sequence: CASSPVLERTRYTF. The complete variable domain, with remaining parts taken from reference TRBV11-2 and TRBJ1-2, reads EAGVAQSPRYKIIEKRQSVAFWCNPISGHATLYWYQQILGQGPKLLIQFQNNGVVDDSQLPKDRFSAERLKGVDSTLKIQPAKLEDSAVYLCASSPVLERTRYTFGSGTRLTVV.

The rearrangement joins TRBV6-1 to TRBJ2-7; no clear D. This CDR3 spans 15 amino acids. Germline V lookup: CDR1 MNHNS, CDR2 SASEGT. Trimming pared 6 bases from V and 3 bases from J, leaving 18 bases between. The CDR3 here is CASRQHAPGVYEQYF. CDR3 nucleotides: TGTGCCAGCAGACAACATGCCCCAGGCGTCTACGAGCAGTACTTC.

This chain links TRBV11-2 with TRBJ2-7; TRBD1 aligns across 10 bases. Per germline, CDR1 SGHAT and CDR2 FQNNGV. The CDR3 totals 15 residues. J lost 4 bases, V lost 4 bases, and 7 bases had no gene match. For the CDR3, the DNA is TGTGCCAGCAGCTCGGGGACAGGGGATGGGTACGAGCAGTACTTC. Its translation is CASSSGTGDGYEQYF.

Ten or more counts support this clonotype. The V and J genes are TRBV6-2 or TRBV6-3 and TRBJ2-1; D may be TRBD2 (6 bases). Germline V gene lookup returns CDR1 MNHEY and CDR2 SVGEGT. This CDR3 spans 14 amino acids. V lost 8 bases and J 10 bases, leaving 21 bases between the germline ends. DNA for the CDR3: TGTGCCAGCCATGGGCGGGACCGCCGGGGGGAGCAGTTCTTC. The encoded protein is CASHGRDRRGEQFF.

J is TRBJ2-5 and V is TRBV24-1; 9 bases match TRBD1. CDR1 is KGHDR and CDR2 is SFDVKD in the germline V gene. The CDR3 is made up of 16 amino acids. V shed 4 bases and J 4 bases; nucleotides not matched to a gene: 9. CDR3 coding DNA: TGTGCCACCAGTGAAACCGGGACAGGGCTTCGAGAGACCCAGTACTTC. It is translated as CATSETGTGLRETQYF.

This clonotype was seen many times. The chain joins TRBV11-2 to TRBJ1-1; the D is unclear. This CDR3 has 15 amino acids. Trimming took off 0 bases at V and 1 base at J, with 9 bases between the two ends. Germline V CDR1 and CDR2: SGHAT, FQNNGV. CDR3 in amino acids: CASSLDSPRNTEAFF. In DNA form, the CDR3 reads TGTGCCAGCAGCTTAGATAGTCCAAGGAACACTGAAGCTTTCTTT.

V is TRBV6-9 and J is TRBJ2-7; 10 bases line up with TRBD2. Germline assignment: CDR1 MNHGY and CDR2 SVAAGI. The V gene end was trimmed by 8 bases and the J gene end by 6 bases; junction bases not matched to a gene: 7. The CDR3 consists of 13 residues. Here the CDR3 reads CASLSSGRGEQYF. CDR3 in DNA: TGTGCCAGCCTATCGAGCGGGAGGGGCGAGCAGTACTTC.

The J gene is TRBJ2-1, the V gene TRBV9; 8 bases map to TRBD2. This CDR3 is built from 16 residues. J was trimmed by 10 bases and V by 0 bases; bases with no gene match: 12. Germline V gene data show CDR1 as SGDLS and CDR2 as YYNGEE. CDR3: CASSVVMWTSTAEQFF. The DNA of the CDR3 is TGTGCCAGCAGCGTAGTGATGTGGACTAGCACGGCCGAGCAGTTCTTC.

This clonotype turned up a few times. This rearrangement joins TRBV4-1 to TRBJ2-2, with D hard to call. This CDR3 contains 15 residues. Trimming stripped 4 bases from V and 4 bases from J, with 13 bases between. Per the germline V gene, CDR1 is MGHRA and CDR2 is YSYEKL. The CDR3: CASSPYPSRTGELFF. DNA for the CDR3: TGCGCCAGCAGCCCTTACCCTTCGCGCACCGGGGAGCTGTTTTTT.

There are many counts of this clonotype. V usage is TRBV11-2 and J usage is TRBJ2-1; TRBD1 might be the D (5 bases). The CDR3 length is 16 residues. Germline-derived CDR1 and CDR2 are SGHAT and FQNNGV. Trimming cost V 5 bases and J 4 bases, with 18 bases left between them. In DNA, the CDR3 is TGTGCCAGCAGCCTACAACCCGACTCAGGGTACAATGAGCAGTTCTTC. This codes for CASSLQPDSGYNEQFF.

The rearrangement links TRBV5-1 to TRBJ1-4; D not resolved. CDR1 SGHRS and CDR2 YFSETQ come from the germline V gene. V shed 1 base and J shed 2 bases, with 3 bases lying between them. The CDR3 contains 13 residues. CDR3 DNA: TGCGCCAGCAGCTTGCAGACTAATGAAAAACTGTTTTTT. Protein product: CASSLQTNEKLFF.

This clonotype came up a few times. The chain uses TRBV4-1 and TRBJ1-2, with a weak D call TRBD1 (5 bases). CDR3 length: 15 residues. V lost 3 bases to trimming and J lost 5 bases, with 16 bases between them. Germline CDR1 MGHRA, CDR2 YSYEKL. CDR3 sequence: CASSQPSQGQYGYTF. For the CDR3, the DNA is TGCGCCAGCAGCCAGCCTTCCCAGGGTCAGTATGGCTACACCTTC.

This clonotype was observed a handful of times. The rearrangement joins TRBV6-9 to TRBJ2-4, with D tentatively TRBD1 (6 bases). Germline CDR1 reads MNHGY; CDR2 reads SVAAGI. The ends were cut back, 0 bases at V and 1 base at J, with 10 bases in the middle. The CDR3 is 16 amino acids. DNA of the CDR3: TGTGCCAGCAGTTATTCAGTAGGACAGGCCAAAAACATTCAGTACTTC. As protein: CASSYSVGQAKNIQYF.

In this sample, this clonotype turned up many times. The chain carries TRBV11-3 and TRBJ2-5; 12 bases agree with TRBD2. The ends lost 5 bases at V and 5 bases at J; junction bases unmatched: 6. The CDR3 sequence is 15 residues long. In germline, CDR1 is SGHNT, CDR2 YENEEA. This CDR3 is CASSRGLAGFETQYF. The CDR3 DNA reads TGTGCCAGCAGCCGAGGACTAGCGGGATTTGAGACCCAGTACTTC.

This clonotype has only a few counts. The rearrangement joins TRBV15 to TRBJ2-1; 7 bases fit TRBD2. The DNA end is a closer match to TRBJ2-7, so the J assignment may be wrong. CDR3 length equals 16 residues. Germline CDR1 reads LNHNV; CDR2 reads YYDKDF (reference sequence). The CDR3 loop reads CATSRDRTSAYNEQYF. The CDR3 nucleotides read TGTGCCACCAGCAGAGATCGTACTAGCGCTTACAATGAGCAGTACTTC.

At least ten counts were recorded for this clonotype. The CDR3 DNA reads as TGTGCCAGCAGCTTGGTAGGGGAGGGCTATGGCTACACCTTC. Its protein is CASSLVGEGYGYTF. The gene calls are TRBV5-6 and TRBJ1-2, with D perhaps TRBD1 (5 bases). This CDR3 is 14 amino acids long. With 0 bases removed from V and 4 bases from J, the gap between germline ends came to 10 bases. Germline V gives CDR1 SGHDT, CDR2 YYEEEE.

This chain uses TRBV6-2 or TRBV6-3 with TRBJ1-2; D is unresolved. Germline CDR1 MNHEY, CDR2 SVGEGT. The germline V and J ends were trimmed by 8 bases and 0 bases, with 10 bases remaining between them. The CDR3 sequence is 13 residues long. CDR3 in amino acids: CASLDGANYGYTF. The CDR3 nucleotides read TGTGCCAGCCTCGACGGGGCTAACTATGGCTACACCTTC.

In its sample, this clonotype was seen many times. The chain joins TRBV20-1 to TRBJ2-3, with TRBD2 matching over 7 bases. The V and J ends lost 1 base and 7 bases, in that order; junction bases with no gene match: 8. The CDR3 extends over 14 amino acids. Germline V gene data show CDR1 as DFQATT and CDR2 as SNEGSKA (reference sequence). CDR3 sequence (DNA): TGCAGTGCTAGAGGTGGAGGGAGGGCAAATACGCAGTATTTT. This codes for CSARGGGRANTQYF.

This clonotype appeared many times. The chain links TRBV30 to TRBJ2-3; the match to TRBD2 covers 10 bases. Germline-derived CDR1 and CDR2 are GTSNPN and SVGIG (reference sequence). Trimming removed 4 bases from V and 4 bases from J; junction bases left unmatched: 5. CDR3 length equals 14 residues. The CDR3 nucleotides read TGTGCCTGGACTCTAGCGGGAGTTGCAGATACGCAGTATTTT. Amino acid sequence: CAWTLAGVADTQYF.

This clonotype was found many times. This sequence joins TRBV20-1 and TRBJ2-7; TRBD2 matches 11 bases. Per the germline V gene, CDR1 is DFQATT and CDR2 is SNEGSKA (reference sequence). V gave up 5 bases and J gave up 2 bases; unmatched junction bases: 8. This CDR3 has 15 amino acids. The CDR3 nucleotides are TGCAGTGCTGGAACCGGGACTAGCGGTACCTACGAGCAGTACTTC. Translated: CSAGTGTSGTYEQYF.

At least ten counts were recorded for this clonotype. This sequence joins TRBV27 and TRBJ2-7; weak D call: TRBD1 (6 bases). V shed 6 bases and J shed 3 bases, with 15 bases lying between them. Germline lookup yields CDR1 MNHEY and CDR2 SMNVEV (reference sequence). There are 14 residues in the CDR3. The DNA for the CDR3 is TGTGCCAGCAGCCCCTTCTCAGGGGACTACGAGCAGTACTTC. Translating it yields CASSPFSGDYEQYF.

This clonotype was picked up many times. The V call is TRBV24-1, the J call TRBJ2-1, with 15 nucleotides matching TRBD2. The CDR3 runs to 17 residues. In germline, CDR1 is KGHDR, CDR2 SFDVKD. With 9 bases clipped from V and 4 bases from J, the junction kept 9 bases outside the gene matches. CDR3 region: CATQSDGTSGRYNEQFF. CDR3 DNA sequence: TGTGCCACCCAGTCAGACGGGACTAGCGGGAGGTACAATGAGCAGTTCTTC.

This clonotype was detected ten times or more. The rearrangement joins TRBV7-9 to TRBJ2-5, with a tentative D call TRBD2 (6 bases). CDR3 length equals 15 residues. Germline V gene sequence: CDR1 SEHNR, CDR2 FQNEAQ (reference sequence). V shed 4 bases and J shed 5 bases, with 17 bases lying between them. The CDR3 nucleotides read TGTGCCAGCAGCTCTGCAGGAGGGGCAAGGGAGACCCAGTACTTC. This gives the protein CASSSAGGARETQYF.

In this sample, this clonotype turned up a few times. The V call is TRBV12-3 or TRBV12-4, the J call TRBJ2-2, with unresolved D. The V end was cut by 8 bases, the J end by 9 bases, with 16 bases between. This CDR3 comprises 13 residues. The CDR3 region is CASLPTGRRELFF. The CDR3 DNA follows: TGTGCCAGCCTACCGACTGGCCGCAGGGAGCTGTTTTTT.

In its sample, this clonotype was seen many times. V is TRBV2 and J is TRBJ1-1; D is unresolved. Per germline, CDR1 SNHLY and CDR2 FYNNEI. V lost 0 bases to trimming and J lost 5 bases, with 10 bases between them. CDR3 length: 14 residues. The CDR3 protein is CASSEASIKTEAFF. The CDR3 nucleotides are TGTGCCAGCAGTGAAGCGTCGATCAAAACTGAAGCTTTCTTT.

This clonotype appeared a few times. The chain combines TRBV6-1 with TRBJ2-5; a possible D gene is TRBD1 (6 bases). Germline V CDR1 and CDR2: MNHNS, SASEGT. V gave up 8 bases and J gave up 3 bases, with 13 bases separating them. The CDR3 is 13 residues long. This chain's CDR3 is CASRQGQEETQYF. DNA for the CDR3: TGTGCCAGCCGGCAGGGACAAGAAGAGACCCAGTACTTC.

The sample holds many counts of this clonotype. The rearrangement joins TRBV18 to TRBJ2-7, with a possible D match to TRBD1 (6 bases). The CDR3 sequence is 13 residues long. V was pared by 5 bases and J by 3 bases, with 11 bases between. CDR1 and CDR2 from the germline V gene are KGHSH and LQKENI. The CDR3 DNA reads as TGTGCCAGCTCATTCGGGACACGCTACGAGCAGTACTTC. The encoded protein is CASSFGTRYEQYF.

This clonotype was seen just once. V usage is TRBV7-2 and J usage is TRBJ1-5, with TRBD1 matching 8 bases. Germline lookup yields CDR1 SGHTA and CDR2 FQGNSA. The ends lost 5 bases at V and 4 bases at J; junction bases unmatched: 16. CDR3 length: 18 amino acids. The CDR3: CASSATDRGSGRNQPQHF. Here the CDR3 DNA reads TGTGCCAGCAGCGCTACCGACAGGGGCTCCGGGAGGAATCAGCCCCAGCATTTT.